Below, 5 T cell receptor beta chains from the same sample are listed, as sequenced in a study of shared clonotypes between healthy human individuals. Measured with immunoSEQ multiplex PCR; TCRdb has only the in-frame clones, and not every one. Among 2 million to 2.5 million clones, more than 80% were seen once, and the ten largest hold 0.3% to 0.4%. Specimen: naive CD4+ T cells from PBMCs. Subset meaning: CD45RA+ positively selected. These TCRs come from a man aged 18 to 30 in good health. Some clones in this sample may be carry-over from other donors' samples.

V is TRBV18 and J is TRBJ1-1; 9 nucleotides align to TRBD1. Per the germline V gene, CDR1 is KGHSH and CDR2 is LQKENI. The CDR3 length is 17 residues. After removal of 2 bases from V and 4 bases from J, the junction contained 11 bases not matched to a gene. The CDR3 DNA is TGTGCCAGCTCACCAGGACAGGGGAGGTTTGAATTCACTGAAGCTTTCTTT. It translates to CASSPGQGRFEFTEAFF.

This chain connects TRBV7-9 to TRBJ1-2, with a possible D match to TRBD1 (5 bases). Trimming shortened V by 2 bases and J by 6 bases, and 13 bases separated the two germline ends. The CDR3 runs to 14 residues. CDR1 and CDR2 from the germline V gene are SEHNR and FQNEAQ (reference sequence). The CDR3 loop is CASSLPQGSNGYTF. As DNA, the CDR3 is TGTGCCAGCAGCTTACCGCAGGGTTCGAATGGCTACACCTTC.

The V call is TRBV16, the J call TRBJ1-1; D ambiguous. CDR3 length: 14 residues. Germline CDR1 KGHSY, CDR2 FQNENV. V lost 4 bases and J lost 1, with 10 bases in between. The CDR3 DNA reads TGTGCCAGCAGCCCCCAGAGGCAGAACACTGAAGCTTTCTTT. Protein product: CASSPQRQNTEAFF. The full variable domain, in which reference TRBV16 and TRBJ1-1 provide the parts outside the CDR3, is GEEVAQTPKHLVRGEGQKAKLYCAPIKGHSYVFWYQQVLKNEFKFLISFQNENVFDETGMPKERFSAKCLPNSPCSLEIQATKLEDSAVYFCASSPQRQNTEAFFGQGTRLTVV.

The chain is built from TRBV28 and TRBJ2-7, with 8 bases matching TRBD2. V lost 5 bases to trimming and J lost 2 bases; unmatched junction nucleotides: 8. The CDR3 contains 15 residues. Germline CDR1 MDHEN, CDR2 SYDVKM. CDR3 sequence: CASSPGGAGAYEQYF. The CDR3 nucleotides read TGTGCCAGCAGTCCCGGGGGGGCGGGGGCCTACGAGCAGTACTTC.

The chain links TRBV27 to TRBJ2-7; 8 positions match TRBD2. The CDR3 sequence is 15 residues long. Germline assignment: CDR1 MNHEY and CDR2 SMNVEV (reference sequence). V lost 5 bases and J lost 6; bases outside the gene matches: 12. In nucleotides, the CDR3 is TGTGCCAGCAGTCCTTCACGGGGGGGTACGGGCGAGCAGTACTTC. Protein: CASSPSRGGTGEQYF.